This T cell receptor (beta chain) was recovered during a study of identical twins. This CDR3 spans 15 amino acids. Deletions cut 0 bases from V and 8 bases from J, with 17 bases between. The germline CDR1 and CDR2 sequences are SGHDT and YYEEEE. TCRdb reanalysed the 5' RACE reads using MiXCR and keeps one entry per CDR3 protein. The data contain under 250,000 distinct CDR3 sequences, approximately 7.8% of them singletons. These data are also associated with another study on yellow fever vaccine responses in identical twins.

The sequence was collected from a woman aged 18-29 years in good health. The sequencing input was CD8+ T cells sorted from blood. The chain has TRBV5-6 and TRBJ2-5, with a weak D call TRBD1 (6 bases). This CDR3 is CASSLGGPIRATQYF. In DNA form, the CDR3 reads TGTGCCAGCAGCTTGGGGGGGCCAATACGGGCCACCCAGTACTTC.